This T cell receptor beta chain was sequenced during a study of HIV-infected children after antiretroviral therapy interruption. Study in general: Children had CD4+ above 500, viral load below 50 copies/ml, either treatment arm. For the interruption arm, samples span week 0 through about 3 years after study end.

Germline CDR1 and CDR2: ENHRY and SYGVKD. The CDR3 runs to 11 residues. The V gene lost 11 bases and the J gene lost 0 bases, with 6 bases spanning the gap. Treatment: PENTA 11 planned treatment interruption arm or continuous ART arm. This clonotype was detected ten times or more. The TCR library was built from RNA with a 3' RACE protocol and unique molecular identifiers. Using its own MiXCR run on the 3' RACE reads, TCRdb lists one record per CDR3 protein. The sample holds about 89,000 distinct CDR3 sequences; about 7% are singletons and the top ten take 0.9% to 1.3%. The sample here was CD45RA+ CD4+ T cells from PBMCs, pooled from several time points, taken from a donor given antiretroviral therapy, either interrupted or continuous. Regarding subset: naive CD4+ CD45RA+ CD45RO- T cells. The chain links TRBV10-3 to TRBJ2-3; unclear D gene. The sequence was collected from a pool of human donors with HIV. CDR3 amino acids: CAVASTDTQYF. In nucleotides, the CDR3 is TGTGCCGTAGCAAGCACAGATACGCAGTATTTT.